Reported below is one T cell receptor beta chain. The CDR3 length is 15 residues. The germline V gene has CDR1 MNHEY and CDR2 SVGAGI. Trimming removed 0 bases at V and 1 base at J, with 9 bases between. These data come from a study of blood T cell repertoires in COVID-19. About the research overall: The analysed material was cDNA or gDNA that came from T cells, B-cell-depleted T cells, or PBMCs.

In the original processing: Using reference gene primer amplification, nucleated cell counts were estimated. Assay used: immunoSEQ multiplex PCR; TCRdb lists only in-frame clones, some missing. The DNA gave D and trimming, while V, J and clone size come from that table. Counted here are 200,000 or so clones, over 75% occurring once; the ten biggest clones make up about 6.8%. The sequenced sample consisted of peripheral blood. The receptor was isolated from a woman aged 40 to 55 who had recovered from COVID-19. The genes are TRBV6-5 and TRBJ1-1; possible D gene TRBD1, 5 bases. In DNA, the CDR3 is TGTGCCAGCAGTTACTCAAGGGGTCCGAACACTGAAGCTTTCTTT. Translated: CASSYSRGPNTEAFF.